These T cell receptor beta chains were read from a single sample in a study of vaccination and CD4 T cells after COVID-19. TCRdb reprocessed the PCR reads via MiXCR and lists one record per CDR3 protein. The table has fewer than 20,000 distinct CDR3 sequences, about three fifths seen once. These receptors have no known antigen. Sequencing was performed on CD4+ T cells from blood, cultured in vitro. These receptors were taken from a human donor who had recovered from COVID-19. CDR3s include the opening cysteine and the closing phenylalanine or tryptophan. D genes are given only for firm matches. Clone size appears in some rows only: once, few, many, or a class for an expanded clone.

J gene: TRBJ1-2; clone size: -; D gene: TRBD1; V gene: TRBV29-1; CDR3 length: 13; CDR3 DNA: TGCAGCGTCGCCCCAACAGGGGGGTATGGCTACACCTTC; CDR3 protein: CSVAPTGGYGYTF
J gene: TRBJ2-5; clone size: -; D gene: TRBD2; V gene: TRBV12-3/TRBV12-4; CDR3 length: 14; CDR3 DNA: TGTGCCAGCATTAAAAGTATGACTAGCGGGACCCAGTACTTC; CDR3 protein: CASIKSMTSGTQYF
J gene: TRBJ2-5; clone size: -; D gene: TRBD2; V gene: TRBV11-2; CDR3 length: 15; CDR3 DNA: TGTGCCAGCAGCCCTAGCGGAGGCGGTCAAGAGACCCAGTACTTC; CDR3 protein: CASSPSGGGQETQYF
J gene: TRBJ2-4; clone size: once; D gene: -; V gene: TRBV5-1; CDR3 length: 15; CDR3 DNA: TGCGCCAGCAGCTTGGCCGCGGAGTTCCAAAACATTCAGTACTTC; CDR3 protein: CASSLAAEFQNIQYF
J gene: TRBJ2-6; clone size: -; D gene: -; V gene: TRBV6-1; CDR3 length: 17; CDR3 DNA: TGTGCCAGCAGGGAACACGCAATAAAGACTGGGGCCAACGTCCTGACTTTC; CDR3 protein: CASREHAIKTGANVLTF
J gene: TRBJ2-5; clone size: -; D gene: TRBD1; V gene: TRBV20-1; CDR3 length: 15; CDR3 DNA: TGCAGTGCTAAGGCCCCAGGGGGCGGACAAGAGACCCAGTACTTC; CDR3 protein: CSAKAPGGGQETQYF
J gene: TRBJ1-5; clone size: few; D gene: TRBD1; V gene: TRBV27; CDR3 length: 16; CDR3 DNA: TGTGCCAGCAGTTTAAATGGACAGGTCCCGGGATTGCCCCAGCATTTT; CDR3 protein: CASSLNGQVPGLPQHF
J gene: TRBJ1-1; clone size: -; D gene: -; V gene: TRBV5-1; CDR3 length: 15; CDR3 DNA: TGCGCCAGCAGCTTGGCAGGGAATACGAACACTGAAGCTTTCTTT; CDR3 protein: CASSLAGNTNTEAFF
J gene: TRBJ2-1; clone size: -; D gene: -; V gene: TRBV20-1; CDR3 length: 14; CDR3 DNA: TGCAGTGCTACCCTTCCGGACTACTACAATGAGCAGTTCTTC; CDR3 protein: CSATLPDYYNEQFF
J gene: TRBJ2-7; clone size: -; D gene: -; V gene: TRBV27; CDR3 length: 13; CDR3 DNA: TGTGCCAGCAGTTTAAACCCGGAGGGCGAGCAGTACTTC; CDR3 protein: CASSLNPEGEQYF
J gene: TRBJ1-1; clone size: -; D gene: TRBD1; V gene: TRBV29-1; CDR3 length: 14; CDR3 DNA: TGCAGCGTGGGGACAGGATCCTCGAACACTGAAGCTTTCTTT; CDR3 protein: CSVGTGSSNTEAFF
J gene: TRBJ1-1; clone size: few; D gene: -; V gene: TRBV29-1; CDR3 length: 13; CDR3 DNA: TGCAGCGTAGCGTACAGGGTGAACACTGAAGCTTTCTTT; CDR3 protein: CSVAYRVNTEAFF
J gene: TRBJ2-1; clone size: -; D gene: -; V gene: TRBV12-3/TRBV12-4; CDR3 length: 14; CDR3 DNA: TGTGCCAGCAGTTTATCAGTTTCCTACAATGAGCAGTTCTTC; CDR3 protein: CASSLSVSYNEQFF
J gene: TRBJ1-2; clone size: -; D gene: -; V gene: TRBV29-1; CDR3 length: 14; CDR3 DNA: TGCAGCGTTGAAGATAGGGGAATCAGCTATGGCTACACCTTC; CDR3 protein: CSVEDRGISYGYTF
J gene: TRBJ1-2; clone size: few; D gene: TRBD1; V gene: TRBV5-4; CDR3 length: 13; CDR3 DNA: TGTGCCAGCAATGAGGACAGGGCTCGAGGCTACACCTTC; CDR3 protein: CASNEDRARGYTF
J gene: TRBJ1-1; clone size: -; D gene: -; V gene: TRBV5-1; CDR3 length: 15; CDR3 DNA: TGCGCCAGCAGCTTGGCCCCGGACAGCTACACTGAAGCTTTCTTT; CDR3 protein: CASSLAPDSYTEAFF
J gene: TRBJ1-2; clone size: once; D gene: -; V gene: TRBV4-3; CDR3 length: 16; CDR3 DNA: TGCGCCAGCAGCCAAGATGACCGGATAGCTAACTATGGCTACACCTTC; CDR3 protein: CASSQDDRIANYGYTF
J gene: TRBJ1-2; clone size: -; D gene: TRBD1; V gene: TRBV5-4; CDR3 length: 16; CDR3 DNA: TGTGCCAGCAGCCCGGACAGGGCATTATCCCTTTCTCGCTACACCTTC; CDR3 protein: CASSPDRALSLSRYTF
J gene: TRBJ2-5; clone size: -; D gene: -; V gene: TRBV18; CDR3 length: 15; CDR3 DNA: TGTGCCAGCTCACTCTTAGTCGATGGGAGGGAGACCCAGTACTTC; CDR3 protein: CASSLLVDGRETQYF
J gene: TRBJ1-2; clone size: -; D gene: -; V gene: TRBV7-6; CDR3 length: 16; CDR3 DNA: TGTGCCAGCAGCTTAAGTTCCCAGGGGTCAGGGTATGGCTACACCTTC; CDR3 protein: CASSLSSQGSGYGYTF
J gene: TRBJ2-2; clone size: -; D gene: TRBD2; V gene: TRBV7-9; CDR3 length: 16; CDR3 DNA: TGTGCCAGCAGCAACTCCGCGGGAGGGAACACCGGGGAGCTGTTTTTT; CDR3 protein: CASSNSAGGNTGELFF
J gene: TRBJ2-5; clone size: -; D gene: -; V gene: TRBV12-3/TRBV12-4; CDR3 length: 14; CDR3 DNA: TGTGCCAGCAGTTTAGGGGGAGGGGGGGAGACCCAGTACTTC; CDR3 protein: CASSLGGGGETQYF
J gene: TRBJ1-2; clone size: -; D gene: TRBD1; V gene: TRBV10-3; CDR3 length: 16; CDR3 DNA: TGTGCCATCAGTGAGTCCCAACAGGGGGCGAGCTATGGCTACACCTTC; CDR3 protein: CAISESQQGASYGYTF